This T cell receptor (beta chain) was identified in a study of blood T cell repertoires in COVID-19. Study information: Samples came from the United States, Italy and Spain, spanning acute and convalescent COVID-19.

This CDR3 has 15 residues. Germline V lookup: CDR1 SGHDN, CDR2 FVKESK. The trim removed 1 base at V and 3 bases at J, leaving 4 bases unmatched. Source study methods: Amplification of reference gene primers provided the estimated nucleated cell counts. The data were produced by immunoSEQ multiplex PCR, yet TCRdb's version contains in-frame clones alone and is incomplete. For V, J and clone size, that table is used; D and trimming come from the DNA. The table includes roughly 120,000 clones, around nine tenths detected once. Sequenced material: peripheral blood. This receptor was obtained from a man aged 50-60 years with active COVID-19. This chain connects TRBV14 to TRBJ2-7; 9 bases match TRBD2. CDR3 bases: TGTGCCAGCAGCCAAGGACTAGCGGCCCACTACGAGCAGTACGTC. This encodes CASSQGLAAHYEQYV.